The 32 T cell receptor beta chains listed next were all sequenced from one sample in a study of T cell responses to AZD1222 COVID-19 vaccine. Repertoires were generated with immunoSEQ multiplex PCR, while TCRdb's copy carries only in-frame clones and drops some. The sample lists roughly 150,000 clones; approximately 90% were seen once. The specimen comprised peripheral blood, sampled 28 days after the second AZD1222 dose. These receptors were obtained from an adult who received the AZD1222 COVID-19 vaccine.

The chain links TRBV18 to TRBJ1-1; possible D gene TRBD1, 5 bases. The CDR3 covers 13 residues. V lost 6 bases, J lost 4 bases, and 12 bases lay in between. Germline-derived CDR1 and CDR2 are KGHSH and LQKENI. The CDR3 here is CASSDGGGTEAFF. CDR3 in DNA: TGTGCCAGCTCCGACGGCGGGGGCACTGAAGCTTTCTTT.

The chain has TRBV11-1 and TRBJ1-1; unclear D gene. The CDR3 totals 14 residues. V shed 3 bases and J shed 5 bases, with 13 bases lying between them. Germline lookup yields CDR1 SGHAT and CDR2 FQDESV (reference sequence). The CDR3 region is CASSLDRSGTEAFF. CDR3 nucleotide sequence: TGTGCCAGCAGCTTGGACCGATCGGGGACTGAAGCTTTCTTT.

The chain couples TRBV6-2 or TRBV6-3 to TRBJ1-6; the match to TRBD1 covers 7 bases. Trimming removed 2 bases from V and 10 bases from J; junction bases left unmatched: 8. This CDR3 comprises 15 residues. Germline V gene data show CDR1 as MNHEY and CDR2 as SVGEGT. The CDR3 reads CASSYPRQGGSPLHF. The DNA of the CDR3 is TGTGCCAGCAGTTACCCTAGACAGGGTGGCTCACCCCTCCACTTT.

The rearrangement joins TRBV7-2 to TRBJ2-1, with D possibly called TRBD1 or TRBD2 (5 bases each). CDR3 size: 15 residues. V lost 4 bases to trimming and J lost 0 bases, with 10 bases between them. The V gene's germline CDR1 is SGHTA and CDR2 FQGNSA. CDR3 DNA sequence: TGTGCCAGCAGCTACGGGACCAGCTCCTACAATGAGCAGTTCTTC. It codes for CASSYGTSSYNEQFF.

V usage is TRBV15 and J usage is TRBJ1-1, with D uncertain. Per the germline V gene, CDR1 is LNHNV and CDR2 is YYDKDF (reference sequence). The CDR3 length is 16 residues. V was trimmed by 7 bases and J by 0 bases, leaving 18 bases between them. The CDR3 reads CATTPDLGPMNTEAFF. The DNA for the CDR3 is TGTGCCACCACCCCTGACCTGGGCCCGATGAACACTGAAGCTTTCTTT. The full variable domain, with the rest looked up from reference TRBV15 and TRBJ1-1, is DAMVIQNPRYQVTQFGKPVTLSCSQTLNHNVMYWYQQKSSQAPKLLFHYYDKDFNNEADTPDNFQSRRPNTSFCFLDIRSPGLGDTAMYLCATTPDLGPMNTEAFFGQGTRLTVV.

The CDR3 nucleotides read TGTGCCAGCAGGACTCCGGGACCCTACAATGAGCAGTTCTTC. Translation: CASRTPGPYNEQFF. The V call is TRBV28, the J call TRBJ2-1, with D tentatively TRBD1 or TRBD2 (5 bases each). Germline V gene sequence: CDR1 MDHEN, CDR2 SYDVKM. This CDR3 region has 14 residues. V lost 6 bases and J 2 bases, leaving 11 bases between the germline ends.

The chain is built from TRBV7-2 and TRBJ2-1, with a weak D call TRBD1 (6 bases). Germline CDR1 SGHTA, CDR2 FQGNSA. CDR3 length: 14 residues. Between the trimmed V and J ends, which lost 5 bases and 10 bases, there was a span of 18 bases. CDR3 nucleotides: TGTGCCAGCAGCCGTGGACAGCTCCAGATAGAGCAGTTCTTC. It translates to CASSRGQLQIEQFF.

This chain joins TRBV20-1 and TRBJ1-1; maybe TRBD1 (5 bases). The CDR3 covers 11 residues. Germline CDR1 DFQATT, CDR2 SNEGSKA (reference sequence). The CDR3 reads CRVKGSGEAFF. In DNA form, the CDR3 reads TGCAGAGTTAAGGGGTCTGGTGAAGCTTTCTTT.

V gene TRBV9 combines with J gene TRBJ2-1, with 9 bases matching TRBD2. V was pared by 0 bases and J by 6 bases, with 10 bases of the junction left unmatched. CDR1 and CDR2 (germline): SGDLS, YYNGEE. The CDR3 covers 17 residues. CDR3 region: CASSVVGGGALRNEQFF. CDR3 nucleotides: TGTGCCAGCAGCGTAGTGGGCGGGGGGGCCCTTCGCAATGAGCAGTTCTTC.

The chain joins TRBV7-2 to TRBJ1-1, with TRBD1 as a possible D gene (6 bases). The CDR3 spans 15 residues. In germline, CDR1 is SGHTA, CDR2 FQGNSA. V lost 1 base to trimming and J lost 3 bases, with 12 bases between them. CDR3 nucleotide sequence: TGTGCCAGCAGCTTAGTCCGGGGGCGGGACACTGAAGCTTTCTTT. It translates to CASSLVRGRDTEAFF. The full variable domain, completed using reference TRBV7-2 and TRBJ1-1, is GAGVSQSPSNKVTEKGKDVELRCDPISGHTALYWYRQSLGQGLEFLIYFQGNSAPDKSGLPSDRFSAERTGGSVSTLTIQRTQQEDSAVYLCASSLVRGRDTEAFFGQGTRLTVV.

The V gene is TRBV5-3, the J gene TRBJ2-5; D may correspond to TRBD1 or TRBD2 (5 bases each). TRBV5-3 falls under the ORF class, with uncertain function. V was clipped by 7 bases and J by 5 bases, with 15 bases between them. This CDR3 is built from 13 residues. CDR3 sequence reads: CARAYWGGETQYF. The CDR3, as DNA: TGTGCCAGAGCTTACTGGGGCGGGGAGACCCAGTACTTC.

The CDR3 reads CASSSRQGGGNSPLHF. The DNA of the CDR3 is TGTGCCAGCAGCTCGAGACAGGGAGGCGGTAATTCACCCCTCCACTTT. V gene TRBV5-4 combines with J gene TRBJ1-6; 7 positions match TRBD1. Germline values: CDR1 SGHNT, CDR2 YYREEE (reference sequence). The V gene end was trimmed by 3 bases and the J gene end by 6 bases; junction bases not matched to a gene: 9. The CDR3 has 16 residues.

The chain links TRBV19 to TRBJ2-2; perhaps TRBD1 as D (6 bases). Germline V CDR1 and CDR2: LNHDA, SQIVND (reference sequence). The CDR3 is 16 residues long. Trimming removed 4 bases at V and 1 base at J, with 13 bases between. The CDR3 DNA reads TGTGCCAGTAGTAAACAGGGACACTTGAACACCGGGGAGCTGTTTTTT. Encoded protein: CASSKQGHLNTGELFF. Full variable domain (missing parts from reference TRBV19 and TRBJ2-2): DGGITQSPKYLFRKEGQNVTLSCEQNLNHDAMYWYRQDPGQGLRLIYYSQIVNDFQKGDIAEGYSVSREKKESFPLTVTSAQKNPTAFYLCASSKQGHLNTGELFFGEGSRLTVL.

This chain joins TRBV27 and TRBJ1-5; 7 bases are a match to TRBD1. Germline V lookup: CDR1 MNHEY, CDR2 SMNVEV (reference sequence). This CDR3 is built from 13 residues. Trimming at V came to 6 bases and at J to 7 bases, leaving 6 bases not matched to a gene. The CDR3 spells CASSRGVWQPQHF. The CDR3 DNA reads as TGTGCCAGCAGCAGGGGGGTTTGGCAGCCCCAGCATTTT.

This chain links TRBV5-4 with TRBJ2-3, with 10 positions matching TRBD2. Germline V gene sequence: CDR1 SGHNT, CDR2 YYREEE (reference sequence). The length of the CDR3 is 14 residues. V was clipped by 4 bases and J by 3 bases; unmatched bases: 2. CDR3 sequence (DNA): TGTGCCAGCAGCGAACTAGCGGGGACAGATACGCAGTATTTT. Translating gives CASSELAGTDTQYF.

This clone was seen a few times. The chain combines TRBV28 with TRBJ1-4, with D unresolved. V lost 0 bases to trimming and J lost 8 bases, with 13 bases between them. Germline V lookup: CDR1 MDHEN, CDR2 SYDVKM. This CDR3 spans 15 amino acids. The CDR3 protein is CASSLWYGRSEKLFF. DNA of the CDR3: TGTGCCAGCAGTTTATGGTACGGACGTTCGGAAAAACTGTTTTTT.

Here the CDR3 reads CASSPAGTVNSPLHF. CDR3 nucleotide sequence: TGTGCCAGCAGCCCTGCCGGGACAGTTAATTCACCCCTCCACTTT. The chain carries TRBV7-2 and TRBJ1-6; 7 bases are a match to TRBD1. Germline V gene data show CDR1 as SGHTA and CDR2 as FQGNSA. The CDR3 spans 15 residues. Trimming removed 5 bases from V and 6 bases from J; junction bases left unmatched: 7. Drawing the rest from reference TRBV7-2 and TRBJ1-6, the complete variable domain is GAGVSQSPSNKVTEKGKDVELRCDPISGHTALYWYRQSLGQGLEFLIYFQGNSAPDKSGLPSDRFSAERTGGSVSTLTIQRTQQEDSAVYLCASSPAGTVNSPLHFGNGTRLTVT.

This clone appeared once. The genes are TRBV19 and TRBJ1-1; TRBD1 agrees at 9 bases. Germline V gene data show CDR1 as LNHDA and CDR2 as SQIVND (reference sequence). J lost 3 bases, V lost 3 bases, and 5 bases had no gene match. The CDR3 length is 15 residues. The CDR3, as DNA: TGTGCCAGTAGTATCTACAGGGGGCTGGACACTGAAGCTTTCTTT. Translating gives CASSIYRGLDTEAFF.

The V call is TRBV7-2, the J call TRBJ2-2, with 8 nucleotides matching TRBD1. The CDR3 is 14 residues long. V shed 3 bases, J shed 5 bases, and the junction held 2 bases outside the gene matches. The germline V gene encodes CDR1 SGHTA and CDR2 FQGNSA. The CDR3 loop reads CASSFTGGTGELFF. The CDR3 DNA reads as TGTGCCAGCAGCTTTACAGGGGGTACCGGGGAGCTGTTTTTT.

CDR3 in DNA: TGCAGTGCTAGTGCGACTACCTACGAGCAGTACTTC. This encodes CSASATTYEQYF. The chain combines TRBV20-1 with TRBJ2-7, with D possibly being TRBD2 (5 bases). Germline-derived CDR1 and CDR2 are DFQATT and SNEGSKA (reference sequence). The CDR3 is 12 amino acids. Between the trimmed V and J ends, which lost 3 bases and 2 bases, there was a span of 8 bases.

The rearrangement joins TRBV19 to TRBJ2-2, with D perhaps TRBD1 (6 bases). V was trimmed by 2 bases and J by 5 bases, leaving 9 bases between them. The CDR3 consists of 14 residues. CDR1 is LNHDA, CDR2 SQIVND, per germline (reference sequence). The CDR3: CASSIQGQTGELFF. The CDR3 region has the DNA TGTGCCAGTAGTATACAGGGACAAACCGGGGAGCTGTTTTTT.

The chain links TRBV11-3 to TRBJ2-1; D remains ambiguous. V gave up 6 bases and J gave up 6 bases, with 18 bases separating them. The CDR3 length is 15 residues. Germline V lookup: CDR1 SGHNT, CDR2 YENEEA. CDR3 nucleotide sequence: TGTGCCAGCAGTTCCGGGTCTGTGAGCGTCAATGAGCAGTTCTTC. The encoded protein is CASSSGSVSVNEQFF. Full variable domain (missing parts from reference TRBV11-3 and TRBJ2-1): EAGVVQSPRYKIIEKKQPVAFWCNPISGHNTLYWYLQNLGQGPELLIRYENEEAVDDSQLPKDRFSAERLKGVDSTLKIQPAELGDSAVYLCASSSGSVSVNEQFFGPGTRLTVL.

This clone has only a few counts. The chain employs TRBV6-5 and TRBJ2-3; D is possibly TRBD1 or TRBD2 (5 bases each). V lost 2 bases, J lost 8 bases, and 20 bases lay in between. The CDR3 loop spans 16 amino acids. Germline assignment: CDR1 MNHEY and CDR2 SVGAGI. The DNA of the CDR3 is TGTGCCAGCAGTTACGCTACAACCGGGGCCACCGGTACGCAGTATTTT. This codes for CASSYATTGATGTQYF.

This chain connects TRBV24-1 to TRBJ2-1; 9 positions match TRBD2. Trimming took 2 bases from V and 6 from J; bases not matched to a gene: 7. Germline CDR1 reads KGHDR; CDR2 reads SFDVKD. This CDR3 region has 16 residues. The CDR3 DNA reads as TGTGCCACCAGTGATTCCTCGGGACTAGCAATCAATGAGCAGTTCTTC. Its translation: CATSDSSGLAINEQFF.

J is TRBJ1-5 and V is TRBV10-3, with a tentative D call TRBD1 (5 bases). Germline CDR1 ENHRY, CDR2 SYGVKD. The CDR3 runs to 18 residues. Deletions cut 2 bases from V and 3 bases from J, with 20 bases between. The CDR3 loop is CAISERWGSLDSNQPQHF. DNA for the CDR3: TGTGCCATCAGTGAGAGGTGGGGGAGCCTAGATTCCAATCAGCCCCAGCATTTT.

Concerning this clone itself: The junction and the germline gene differ at one end; a read error may be behind it. The CDR3 DNA reads TGTGCCAGCGGTGAAGAGGTAGGAGCTTTCTTT. Translating gives CASGEEVGAFF. The gene calls are TRBV6-1 and TRBJ1-1, with D unresolved. Germline-derived CDR1 and CDR2 are MNHNS and SASEGT. The CDR3 has 11 residues.

This sequence joins TRBV9 and TRBJ2-1; 7 bases map to TRBD2. V gave up 4 bases and J gave up 3 bases; unmatched junction bases: 13. Per germline, CDR1 SGDLS and CDR2 YYNGEE. The length of the CDR3 is 17 residues. The CDR3 sequence: CASSTRRLAGYYNEQFF. For the CDR3, the DNA is TGTGCCAGCAGCACACGCCGACTAGCCGGATACTACAATGAGCAGTTCTTC.

The chain couples TRBV7-2 to TRBJ2-2; D gene uncertain. From germline, CDR1 is SGHTA and CDR2 FQGNSA. The V gene lost 0 bases and the J gene lost 2 bases, with 10 bases spanning the gap. The CDR3 has 16 amino acids. The CDR3 nucleotides are TGTGCCAGCAGCTTAGCGGTACTTTCAAACACCGGGGAGCTGTTTTTT. Its protein is CASSLAVLSNTGELFF.

This sequence joins TRBV3-1 (or the pseudogene TRBV3-2) and TRBJ2-1; weak D call: TRBD2 (6 bases). This CDR3 is 14 amino acids long. Germline lookup yields CDR1 LGHDT and CDR2 YNNKEL (reference sequence). Trimming shortened V by 3 bases and J by 5 bases, and 11 bases separated the two germline ends. CDR3 loop: CASSQGLLNNEQFF. The CDR3 nucleotides are TGTGCCAGCAGCCAGGGACTCCTCAACAATGAGCAGTTCTTC.

A single count supports this clone. The rearrangement joins TRBV5-5 to TRBJ2-7; D gene ambiguous. The V end lost 0 bases, the J end lost 1 base, and 17 bases lay between the germline ends. The germline CDR1 and CDR2 sequences are SGHKS and YYEKEE (reference sequence). The CDR3 spans 17 residues. The CDR3 is CASSLAGLKRKSYEQYF. DNA for the CDR3: TGTGCCAGCAGCTTGGCCGGTTTAAAGCGTAAATCCTACGAGCAGTACTTC.

The chain carries TRBV19 and TRBJ1-1; D is unclear. Between the trimmed V and J ends, which lost 5 bases and 7 bases, there was a span of 14 bases. Germline V gene lookup returns CDR1 LNHDA and CDR2 SQIVND (reference sequence). This CDR3 has 13 amino acids. The CDR3 is CASSLQPGFEAFF. CDR3 sequence (DNA): TGTGCCAGTAGTCTCCAACCGGGTTTTGAAGCTTTCTTT. The full variable domain, completed using reference TRBV19 and TRBJ1-1, is DGGITQSPKYLFRKEGQNVTLSCEQNLNHDAMYWYRQDPGQGLRLIYYSQIVNDFQKGDIAEGYSVSREKKESFPLTVTSAQKNPTAFYLCASSLQPGFEAFFGQGTRLTVV.

V and J are TRBV7-2 and TRBJ2-3; TRBD2 agrees at 8 bases. The ends lost 3 bases at V and 7 bases at J; junction bases unmatched: 6. CDR1 is SGHTA, CDR2 FQGNSA, per germline. The CDR3 is 14 residues long. The chain's CDR3 is CASSFGGGSHTQYF. The DNA of the CDR3 is TGTGCCAGCAGCTTCGGCGGGGGGTCGCATACGCAGTATTTT. The full variable domain, rest sourced from reference TRBV7-2 and TRBJ2-3, is GAGVSQSPSNKVTEKGKDVELRCDPISGHTALYWYRQSLGQGLEFLIYFQGNSAPDKSGLPSDRFSAERTGGSVSTLTIQRTQQEDSAVYLCASSFGGGSHTQYFGPGTRLTVL.